This T cell receptor (beta chain) is drawn from a study of OX40 agonist ivuxolimab in advanced cancers. Turning to the overall study: Ivuxolimab, which targeted the costimulatory receptor OX40 (CD134), was an agonistic, fully human IgG2 monoclonal antibody. Of the 50 to 55 dose-escalation patients, hepatocellular carcinoma was present in some 19, melanoma in some 15, renal cell carcinoma in 9 and head and neck cancer in 9. Peripheral TCRbeta sequencing aimed to test whether ivuxolimab altered TCR sequence diversity and caused clonal T-cell expansion. The monotherapy dose-escalation portion (N ≈ 52 patients) of the phase I ivuxolimab trial is reported in the paper. A male proportion of around 81% and a mean age of 60 years, ranging from about 23 to 90, were recorded for the dose-escalation cohort. Prior anti-PD-1, anti-PD-L1 or anti-CTLA-4 therapy was permitted, and about 40% of dose-escalation patients had received checkpoint inhibitors. Partial responses were achieved by three dose-escalation patients, of whom one had hepatocellular carcinoma and two had cutaneous melanoma. Intravenous ivuxolimab was administered to patients every 2 weeks at six dose levels: 0.01, 0.1, 0.3, 1.5, 3 and 10 mg/kg.

The trial excluded patients who had a history of autoimmune disease or were on systemic immunosuppression. Peripheral blood for TCR sequencing was collected from all dose cohorts at baseline, on cycle 4 day 1, and on cycle 7 day 1. Samples were obtained from an open-label, multicenter, first-in-human phase I dose-escalation trial of ivuxolimab. The trial enrolled adults with locally advanced or metastatic head and neck squamous cell, hepatocellular, melanoma or renal cell carcinoma. Before TCR sequencing, CD4+ and CD8+ T cells were separately sorted from peripheral blood. A remark on this clone: Its recognized antigen is unknown. No base-level quality is on record; no much larger clone is a single base apart.

The paper's findings and limits, for the study overall: At doses from 0.1 to 3.0 mg/kg, clonal expansion was seen in both CD4+ and CD8+ blood T cells between baseline and week 6. After ivuxolimab, CD8+ T cells had more expanded clones than CD4+ T cells on average. The antigen specificity of the clonally expanded peripheral T cells was not determined. In partial responders in the 0.1-3.0 mg/kg groups, normalized peripheral clonal expansion was found to be among the lowest, especially among CD8+ T cells. Low levels of normalized T-cell clonal expansion were also seen in some nonresponding patients.

There are 16 amino acids in the CDR3, from cysteine to phenylalanine inclusive. Only the CDR3 portion is preserved as DNA: 48 bases, with reading frame beginning at the first base. Looking up the germline V gene (reference sequence) yields CDR1 LNHNV and CDR2 YYDKDF. Relative to germline, V is missing 0 bases and J is missing 1 base, with 6 bases of the junction outside any gene match. To sequence the TCRbeta CDR3 region, genomic DNA was isolated from the sorted cells. TCRbeta CDR3 regions were sequenced using the immunoSEQ Assay. Entries here come from immuneACCESS through TCRdb and include only in-frame sequences with V and J called. Some clones fail to appear in such tables; in the studies checked, an unresolved V gene covers under half of the shortfall, and the cause of the remainder is unknown. The sample table contains 150,000 to 190,000 clones; only one count was recorded for roughly 94% of them. The ten top clones hold about 0.33% of the sample.

Recombination connected TRBV15 to TRBJ2-7; 7 of the junction bases match TRBD2. The sequencing here drew on CD4+ or CD8+ T cells sorted from blood, taken in a trial of the OX40 agonist ivuxolimab. The clonotype originates from an adult with an advanced solid tumor such as melanoma, head and neck, liver or kidney cancer. The nucleotide sequence is TGTGCCACCAGCAGAGATCGGCTAGCGGAATCCTACGAGCAGTACTTC. It translates as CATSRDRLAESYEQYF.